This TCR beta chain was recorded in a study of T cells in women clearing cervical HPV infection. Study overall: Case blood was drawn when the lesion was first found; control blood after infection became undetectable. HLA type could not be excluded as a confounder.

The V and J ends lost 3 bases and 8 bases, in that order; junction bases with no gene match: 11. CDR3 length: 16 amino acids. The germline CDR1 and CDR2 sequences are SGHVS and FNYEAQ. The protocol was immunoSEQ multiplex PCR, while the TCRdb copy is restricted to in-frame clones and leaves out a portion. The table for this sample gives tens of thousands of clones. As concerns this clone: Read sequence stops 3 residues before the CDR3 end, and the germline J gene provides the missing end.

The clonotype originates from a woman aged 18-69 years with a cervical HPV16 infection that either progressed to CIN3+ or cleared (not recorded which). The sample consisted of blood buffy coat. This chain joins TRBV7-6 and TRBJ2-3; 10 bases fit TRBD2. The CDR3 loop is CASSFETSGSGGTQYF. The covered CDR3 bases are TGTGCCAGCAGCTTCGAGACTAGCGGGTCCGGTGGTACG.